The 21 T cell receptor beta chains listed next were all sequenced from one sample in a study of CD8 T cells in Susac syndrome. RNA amounts of about 0.5 to 1 ug underwent reverse transcription with random hexamers. One entry per CDR3 protein results from TCRdb running MiXCR on the immunoSEQ multiplex PCR reads. Of about 170,000 distinct CDR3 sequences listed, 80% to 95% are singletons. The sample comprised CD4+ T cells from PBMCs. The source is a human donor with multiple sclerosis.

J is TRBJ2-5 and V is TRBV28; D uncertain. Per germline, CDR1 MDHEN and CDR2 SYDVKM. Trimming left V 3 bases short and J 3 bases short, with 14 bases between. The CDR3 covers 15 residues. The CDR3 DNA sequence: TGTGCCAGCAGTTTCCCGGTCAAGAGCAAAGAGACCCAGTACTTC. Protein product: CASSFPVKSKETQYF.

The rearrangement joins TRBV2 to TRBJ1-6; D is unresolved. V was trimmed by 10 bases and J by 8 bases, leaving 12 bases between them. Germline values: CDR1 SNHLY, CDR2 FYNNEI. CDR3 length equals 12 residues. Here the CDR3 reads CANGPDYSPLHF. CDR3 sequence (DNA): TGTGCCAACGGGCCAGACTATTCACCCCTCCACTTT.

This chain links TRBV18 with TRBJ1-5; the D is unclear. The CDR3 is 14 residues long. The V end lost 0 bases, the J end lost 1 base, and 4 bases lay between the germline ends. Germline lookup yields CDR1 KGHSH and CDR2 LQKENI. The CDR3 loop reads CASSPPFSNQPQHF. The CDR3 region has the DNA TGTGCCAGCTCACCACCGTTCAGCAATCAGCCCCAGCATTTT.

This sequence joins TRBV29-1 and TRBJ2-3; TRBD1 or TRBD2 may be the D gene (5 bases each). CDR1 is SQVTM, CDR2 ANQGSEA, per germline. This CDR3 comprises 13 residues. Between the trimmed V and J ends, which lost 8 bases and 3 bases, there was a span of 15 bases. CDR3 in amino acids: CSTVGDLTDTQYF. CDR3 DNA: TGCAGCACCGTGGGGGATTTGACAGATACGCAGTATTTT.

The chain is built from TRBV7-8 and TRBJ2-2; D not certain. V dropped 0 bases and J dropped 1 base, with 6 bases sitting between them. The CDR3 is 15 amino acids. The germline CDR1 and CDR2 sequences are SGHVS and FQNEAQ. The CDR3 DNA reads TGTGCCAGCAGCTTAGCGCCCGGGAACACCGGGGAGCTGTTTTTT. Translating gives CASSLAPGNTGELFF.

The chain is built from TRBV6-2 or TRBV6-3 and TRBJ2-7; D assignment may be TRBD1 or TRBD2 (6 bases each). The V gene's germline CDR1 is MNHEY and CDR2 SVGEGT. The CDR3 length is 16 residues. Trimming left V 7 bases short and J 3 bases short, with 22 bases between. CDR3 in DNA: TGTGCCAGCACCCCTCACGTCGGCGGGACACACTACGAGCAGTACTTC. This translates into CASTPHVGGTHYEQYF.

The CDR3 loop reads CSAPQGSSAKNIQYF. Written as DNA, the CDR3 is TGCAGTGCTCCCCAGGGTAGTTCGGCCAAAAACATTCAGTACTTC. The rearrangement joins TRBV20-1 to TRBJ2-4; the D gene is possibly TRBD1 (5 bases). V was clipped by 5 bases and J by 1 base, with 15 bases between them. Germline-derived CDR1 and CDR2 are DFQATT and SNEGSKA (reference sequence). The CDR3 has 15 residues.

This chain links TRBV20-1 with TRBJ1-2; unclear D gene. Germline lookup yields CDR1 DFQATT and CDR2 SNEGSKA (reference sequence). V was clipped by 6 bases and J by 7 bases, with 15 bases between them. This CDR3 region has 12 residues. CDR3 nucleotides: TGCAGTGCATCCCCTCGGACGGCTGGCTACACCTTC. Amino acids: CSASPRTAGYTF.

This chain uses TRBV27 with TRBJ1-2; TRBD1 might be the D (5 bases). Trimming took off 6 bases at V and 1 base at J, with 15 bases between the two ends. This CDR3 is built from 15 residues. Germline CDR1 MNHEY, CDR2 SMNVEV (reference sequence). The CDR3 DNA follows: TGTGCCAGCAGAGAGGGGCCCTCGAATAACTATGGCTACACCTTC. Its translation is CASREGPSNNYGYTF.

The chain recombines TRBV6-2 or TRBV6-3 with TRBJ1-2; D is ambiguous. The V gene's germline CDR1 is MNHEY and CDR2 SVGEGT. The CDR3 is 15 amino acids. The V end was cut by 2 bases, the J end by 2 bases, with 12 bases between. The CDR3 sequence: CASSYRQTLNYGYTF. Written as DNA, the CDR3 is TGTGCCAGCAGTTACCGGCAGACTTTAAACTATGGCTACACCTTC.

The chain links TRBV7-3 to TRBJ2-1; D ambiguous. Trimming left V 5 bases short and J 1 base short, with 24 bases between. CDR3 size: 19 residues. The V gene's germline CDR1 is SGHTA and CDR2 FQGTGA. The CDR3 loop reads CASSLQMYNSKLSYNEQFF. CDR3 DNA sequence: TGTGCCAGCAGCCTACAGATGTACAACTCCAAACTTTCCTACAATGAGCAGTTCTTC.

The chain links TRBV3-1 to TRBJ2-7, with 11 bases identical to TRBD2. The CDR3 spans 19 residues. V gave up 1 base and J gave up 0 bases; unmatched junction bases: 11. In germline, CDR1 is LGHDT, CDR2 YNNKEL (reference sequence). In DNA, the CDR3 is TGTGCCAGCAGCCAAGTCGCCGGGACTAGCGGCCACCTCTCCTACGAGCAGTACTTC. Residues: CASSQVAGTSGHLSYEQYF.

This clonotype occurred once. CDR3 protein: CSVTTLGDTEAFF. The CDR3 DNA reads TGCAGCGTCACGACGTTAGGGGACACTGAAGCTTTCTTT. The rearrangement uses TRBV29-1 and TRBJ1-1, with D maybe TRBD1 (5 bases). Looked up from germline, CDR1 is SQVTM and CDR2 is ANQGSEA. The CDR3 has 13 amino acids. With 6 bases removed from V and 3 bases from J, the gap between germline ends came to 14 bases.

The rearrangement uses TRBV30 and TRBJ2-7; D may be TRBD2 (6 bases). Germline V lookup: CDR1 GTSNPN, CDR2 SVGIG (reference sequence). V shed 3 bases and J shed 11 bases, with 17 bases lying between them. This CDR3 is 12 amino acids long. The CDR3, as DNA: TGTGCCTGGAGGCCCCCCTCGGGAGTAAAGTACTTC. This sequence encodes CAWRPPSGVKYF.

This sequence joins TRBV28 and TRBJ1-2; no definite D call. V was cut by 6 bases and J by 7 bases, with 6 bases left in between. The CDR3 has 10 residues. Germline loops: CDR1 MDHEN, CDR2 SYDVKM. The CDR3 sequence: CASRLGGYTF. The CDR3 DNA is TGTGCCAGCAGGTTGGGTGGCTACACCTTC.

The chain uses TRBV24-1 and TRBJ2-3, with TRBD2 identical over 10 bases. Germline assignment: CDR1 KGHDR and CDR2 SFDVKD. J was trimmed by 4 bases and V by 1 base; bases with no gene match: 7. The CDR3 runs 17 residues. CDR3 protein: CATSDFWSSGRSDTQYF. CDR3 in DNA: TGTGCCACCAGTGATTTCTGGAGTAGCGGGAGGTCAGATACGCAGTATTTT.

The gene calls are TRBV9 and TRBJ1-1; TRBD1 agrees at 9 bases. V lost 0 bases to trimming and J lost 7 bases; unmatched junction nucleotides: 7. The germline V gene has CDR1 SGDLS and CDR2 YYNGEE. The CDR3 is 15 amino acids. The CDR3 here is CASSVEGTGKDEAFF. The CDR3 DNA reads TGTGCCAGCAGCGTAGAAGGGACAGGGAAGGATGAAGCTTTCTTT.

This chain uses TRBV12-3 or TRBV12-4 with TRBJ1-5; a weak D match, TRBD1 (5 bases). V was clipped by 7 bases and J by 0 bases, with 10 bases between them. CDR3 length: 14 amino acids. CDR3 DNA: TGTGCCAGCACCCTGGACATTAGCAATCAGCCCCAGCATTTT. Translating gives CASTLDISNQPQHF.

The V gene is TRBV6-5, the J gene TRBJ1-1; weak D call: TRBD1 (5 bases). The CDR3 has 15 residues. V gave up 0 bases and J gave up 4 bases, with 12 bases separating them. The V gene's germline CDR1 is MNHEY and CDR2 SVGAGI. The CDR3 DNA follows: TGTGCCAGCAGTTACTCGCTGGGGCTGAGCACTGAAGCTTTCTTT. This gives the protein CASSYSLGLSTEAFF.

The gene calls are TRBV6-5 and TRBJ1-1; D is unclear. The CDR3 loop spans 11 amino acids. Between the trimmed V and J ends, which lost 6 bases and 7 bases, there was a span of 9 bases. Germline loops: CDR1 MNHEY, CDR2 SVGAGI. CDR3: CASSRSGEAFF. The CDR3 DNA reads TGTGCCAGCAGCCGCTCGGGTGAAGCTTTCTTT.

V and J are TRBV7-2 and TRBJ2-7; the D gene could be TRBD1 or TRBD2 (5 bases each). V gave up 3 bases and J gave up 2 bases, with 8 bases separating them. The CDR3 sequence is 13 residues long. Germline CDR1 and CDR2: SGHTA and FQGNSA. The CDR3 here is CASSFGTTYEQYF. The CDR3 bases are TGTGCCAGCAGCTTCGGGACGACCTACGAGCAGTACTTC.